This is a list of T cell receptor beta chains from one sample in a study of T-cell memory formation after mild COVID-19. TCRdb reprocessed the 5' RACE reads via MiXCR and lists one record per CDR3 protein. The sample records fewer than 50,000 distinct CDR3 sequences, around 10% being singletons. What was sequenced was PBMCs or a T cell subset sorted from them (not recorded which). The receptor source for this set is a man between 18 and 29 years old who had mild COVID-19 (a few samples of this study predate the infection). Cell type and time point are not known. CDR3s include the opening cysteine and the closing phenylalanine or tryptophan. Each record gives: clone size, D gene, J gene, V gene, CDR3 DNA, CDR3 protein. The D gene is left open where the match is weak. Size is stated for part of the rows, as once, few or many counts, or as a class when the clone is expanded.

many,.,TRBJ2-2,TRBV30,TGTGCCTGGAGCACTCCAACCGGGGAGCTGTTTTTT,CAWSTPTGELFF
.,TRBD1,TRBJ1-1,TRBV18,TGTGCCAGCTCACCAGAGACAGGGTACACTGAAGCTTTCTTT,CASSPETGYTEAFF
many,TRBD2,TRBJ2-1,TRBV7-6,TGTGCCAGCAGCGCTATACCCCTAGCGGGGAGGTCGGATGAGCAGTTCTTC,CASSAIPLAGRSDEQFF
few,.,TRBJ2-3,TRBV3-1,TGTGCCAGCAGCCAAGGCCCGGGGTCAGCGTATACGCAGTATTTT,CASSQGPGSAYTQYF
many,.,TRBJ2-1,TRBV18,TGTGCCAGCTCACCGCCCGGATTCGGGGATAGTGAGCAGTTCTTC,CASSPPGFGDSEQFF
.,TRBD1,TRBJ2-6,TRBV7-6,TGTGCCAGCAGCCCGCGGACAGGGAATGGGGCCAACGTCCTGACTTTC,CASSPRTGNGANVLTF
few,.,TRBJ1-6,TRBV4-3,TGCGCCAGCAGCCAAGACTGGGCGGATTCACCCCTCCACTTT,CASSQDWADSPLHF
few,TRBD1,TRBJ1-2,TRBV4-1,TGCGCCAGCAGCCAACCGAGGACAGGGGGCCGGGGAGGCTACACCTTC,CASSQPRTGGRGGYTF
many,TRBD1,TRBJ2-7,TRBV10-1,TGCGCCAGCAGTAGAGGTACAGGGGGGACCTACGAGCAGTACTTC,CASSRGTGGTYEQYF
.,TRBD1,TRBJ1-5,TRBV7-2,TGTGCCAGCACCTTGCGGACAGGGATCAATCAGCCCCAGCATTTT,CASTLRTGINQPQHF
.,TRBD1,TRBJ2-1,TRBV5-1,TGCGCCAGCAGCGCACTACCGGGACAGCACAATGAGCAGTTCTTC,CASSALPGQHNEQFF
many,TRBD1,TRBJ1-1,TRBV25-1,TGTGCCAGCAGTGACCCCGGGACAGACCGGCGATGTTTT,CASSDPGTDRRCF
few,.,TRBJ2-5,TRBV12-3/TRBV12-4,TGTGCCAGCAGTTTCGTGGGTGGGGGGGCCTTTGAGACCCAGTACTTC,CASSFVGGGAFETQYF
.,.,TRBJ2-3,TRBV20-1,TGCAGTGCTAGAGAGTCGCGGACAGATACGCAGTATTTT,CSARESRTDTQYF
medium-sized,TRBD2,TRBJ2-2,TRBV6-4,TGTGCCAGCAGTGACGGGACTAGCACCGGGGAGCTGTTTTTT,CASSDGTSTGELFF
few,TRBD2,TRBJ2-3,TRBV3-1,TGTGCCAGCAGCCGCCGAGCGGGGCGCACAGATACGCAGTATTTT,CASSRRAGRTDTQYF
.,.,TRBJ2-5,TRBV5-6,TGTGCCAGCAGCAGGGACCACCAAGAGACCCAGTACTTC,CASSRDHQETQYF
few,TRBD2,TRBJ2-3,TRBV25-1,TGTGCCAGCAGTGGCGGGGGGGCATCAGATACGCAGTATTTT,CASSGGGASDTQYF
.,.,TRBJ2-3,TRBV7-9,TGTGCCAGCAGCTCCAGCGGGCCCGCAGATACGCAGTATTTT,CASSSSGPADTQYF
few,.,TRBJ1-5,TRBV7-6,TGTGCCAGCAGCCCCCCTGGGGTGGTGCAGCCCCAGCATTTT,CASSPPGVVQPQHF
few,.,TRBJ2-3,TRBV6-4,TGTGCCAGCAGTGACCGTGCAGCTAGCACAGATACGCAGTATTTT,CASSDRAASTDTQYF
.,.,TRBJ1-3,TRBV7-2,TGTGCCAGCAGCCCTATCGGCCTCTCTGGAAACACCATATATTTT,CASSPIGLSGNTIYF
.,.,TRBJ2-5,TRBV6-2/TRBV6-3,TGTGCCAGCAGTTACATGGACTACGCCCAAGAGACCCAGTACTTC,CASSYMDYAQETQYF
.,TRBD1,TRBJ2-1,TRBV5-8,TGTGCCAGCAGCTCCGGGACAGGGCACAATGAGCAGTTCTTC,CASSSGTGHNEQFF
many,TRBD1,TRBJ2-1,TRBV11-2,TGTGCCAGCAGCTTGGGATTGACAGGGGCCTACAATGAGCAGTTCTTC,CASSLGLTGAYNEQFF
.,.,TRBJ1-1,TRBV6-6,TGTGCCAGCAGTCCTTCATTCCCAGCGATGAACACTGAAGCTTTCTTT,CASSPSFPAMNTEAFF
few,.,TRBJ2-2,TRBV5-1,TGCGCCAGCAGCCATTGGGGGCCAGGGGTTTGGCCCGGGGAGCTGTTTTTT,CASSHWGPGVWPGELFF
few,TRBD1,TRBJ2-4,TRBV6-2/TRBV6-3,TGTGCCAGCAGTCATCGACAGGGGACGCAAAACATTCAGTACTTC,CASSHRQGTQNIQYF
many,TRBD1,TRBJ2-2,TRBV5-1,TGCGCCAGCAGCCCCGGACAGGGGGTGTTCGCGAACACCGGGGAGCTGTTTTTT,CASSPGQGVFANTGELFF
few,.,TRBJ2-2,TRBV4-1,TGCGCCAGCAGCCAAGGGGGCCCTCAGAAGTCAGCGAACACCGGGGAGCTGTTTTTT,CASSQGGPQKSANTGELFF
.,.,TRBJ1-1,TRBV7-2,TGTGCCAGCAGCTTAGCGGGGTACACTGAAGCTTTCTTT,CASSLAGYTEAFF
.,.,TRBJ2-5,TRBV5-1,TGCGCCAGCAGTTCCGACTTGTACCAAGAGACCCAGTACTTC,CASSSDLYQETQYF